Described below is a single T cell receptor beta chain sequence and its context. The sample belongs to a study of T cell responses to AZD1222 COVID-19 vaccine. TCRdb keeps only in-frame clones here, not all; method: immunoSEQ multiplex PCR. In the table there are about 150,000 clones, approximately 92% of which are singletons. CDR1 and CDR2 from the germline V gene are ENHRY and SYGVKD. V lost 4 bases and J 4 bases, leaving 20 bases between the germline ends. This CDR3 is built from 17 residues. The sequencing used peripheral blood, collected on day 0 of AZD1222 vaccination. This sequence originates from an adult in good health. V is TRBV10-3 and J is TRBJ1-3; weak D call: TRBD1 (5 bases). Written as DNA, the CDR3 is TGTGCCATCAGTGGAGGGACTCCCCGTACGGGAGGAAACACCATATATTTT. It specifies CAISGGTPRTGGNTIYF.